This T cell receptor (beta chain) was sequenced in a study of cytomegalovirus exposure and HLA in healthy donors. Study details: Among the roughly 370 genotyped donors, 81% were placed in the Caucasian-associated ancestry cluster.

With regard to this clone: Its cognate antigen is unknown.

General study findings and limits: The authors judged a highly shared variant cluster likely a sequencing artifact.

Donors were ostensibly healthy at sampling, although undocumented immune exposures were probable. Trimming removed 6 bases from V and 5 bases from J; junction bases left unmatched: 6. Germline-derived CDR1 and CDR2 are MNHEY and SVGAGI. The CDR3 runs to 14 residues. Vbeta (60) and Jbeta (13) primers were used in the PCR. The authors' processing: The authors later counted 70 million to 80 million unique TCR beta chains, about 11 million of them shared. Assay used: immunoSEQ multiplex PCR; TCRdb lists only in-frame clones, some missing. V, J and clone size are taken as reported in that table, and D and trimming were inferred from the DNA itself. Of under 200,000 clones in the sample, around 78% were seen once.

The sequence was obtained from a woman between 45 and 60 years old in good health and CMV-seropositive. Source material: PBMCs. J is TRBJ1-1 and V is TRBV6-5; 10 positions agree with TRBD1. In DNA, the CDR3 is TGTGCCAGCAGCCCCGACAGGGGGCAGACTGAAGCTTTCTTT. Translated, it gives CASSPDRGQTEAFF.